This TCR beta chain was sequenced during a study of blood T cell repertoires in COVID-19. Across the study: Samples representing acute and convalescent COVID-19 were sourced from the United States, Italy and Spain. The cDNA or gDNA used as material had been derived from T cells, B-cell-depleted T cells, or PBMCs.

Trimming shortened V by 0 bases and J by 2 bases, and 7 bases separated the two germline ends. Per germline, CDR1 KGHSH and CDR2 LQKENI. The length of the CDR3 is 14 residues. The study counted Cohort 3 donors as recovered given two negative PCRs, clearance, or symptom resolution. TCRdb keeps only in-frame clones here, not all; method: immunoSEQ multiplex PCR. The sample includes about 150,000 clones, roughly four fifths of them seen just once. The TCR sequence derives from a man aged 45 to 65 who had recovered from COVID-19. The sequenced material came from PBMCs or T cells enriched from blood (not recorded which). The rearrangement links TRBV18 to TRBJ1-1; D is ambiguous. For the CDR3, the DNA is TGTGCCAGCTCACCACCTTCCCCTAACACTGAAGCTTTCTTT. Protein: CASSPPSPNTEAFF.